The subject of this entry is one T cell receptor beta chain. This record comes from a study of blood T cell repertoires in COVID-19. At the level of the study: Some COVID-19 samples were acute and others convalescent; all came from the United States, Italy and Spain. T cells, B-cell-depleted T cells, or PBMCs supplied cDNA or gDNA.

Trimming at V came to 5 bases and at J to 7 bases, leaving 16 bases not matched to a gene. CDR1 and CDR2 (germline): MNHNY, SVGAGI (reference sequence). CDR3 length: 17 residues. Original processing notes: Counts of nucleated cells, estimated from reference gene primer amplification, were obtained. The repertoire was sequenced with immunoSEQ multiplex PCR; TCRdb's copy has only in-frame clones and lacks some. V and J calls plus clone size are reproduced from that table; the DNA served to infer D and trimming. The sample records some 200,000 clones, roughly 87% being singletons. The receptor was derived from a woman aged 18 to 35 who had recovered from COVID-19. The V and J genes are TRBV6-6 and TRBJ1-4, with TRBD1 matching over 7 bases. Sample: peripheral blood. CDR3 bases: TGTGCCAGCAGTCGACATAACCCGCGACAGGGCACTGAAAAACTGTTTTTT. It specifies CASSRHNPRQGTEKLFF.